Described below is a single TCR beta chain sequence and its context. Its antigen remains unknown. Trimming removed 3 bases at V and 2 bases at J, with 17 bases between. Germline assignment: CDR1 MGHDK and CDR2 SYGVNS. CDR3 size: 17 residues. The entry originates in a study of cytomegalovirus exposure and HLA in healthy donors. Overall study findings and caveats: Specificity for CMV antigens was confirmed in vitro for three of the CMV-associated chains. Immune exposure was documented only through CMV serostatus.

Both 60 Vbeta primers and 13 Jbeta primers went into the PCR. Method: immunoSEQ multiplex PCR; TCRdb's copy keeps in-frame clones and lacks some. This table has tens of thousands of clones, about 71% appearing once. This sequence was found in a woman in her 50s in good health and CMV-seropositive. The sequencing input was PBMCs. The chain has TRBV25-1 and TRBJ1-3; D remains ambiguous. The DNA of the CDR3 is TGTGCCAGCAGTGATTTCGAGGGTCTATCAGCTGGAAACACCATATATTTT. Translation: CASSDFEGLSAGNTIYF.